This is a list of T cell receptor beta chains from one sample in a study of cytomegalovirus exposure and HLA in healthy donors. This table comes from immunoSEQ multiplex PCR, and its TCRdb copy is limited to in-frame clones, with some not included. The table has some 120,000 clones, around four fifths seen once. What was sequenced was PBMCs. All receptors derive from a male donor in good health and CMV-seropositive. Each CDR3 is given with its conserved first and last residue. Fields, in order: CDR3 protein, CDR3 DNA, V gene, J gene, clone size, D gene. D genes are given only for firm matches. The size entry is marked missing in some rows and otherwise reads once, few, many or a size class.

CDR3 protein: CASSLSSGTEAFF
CDR3 DNA: TGTGCCAGCAGCTTATCTTCGGGCACTGAAGCTTTCTTT
V gene: TRBV7-8
J gene: TRBJ1-1
clone size: -
D gene: -

CDR3 protein: CASSFRGSSTDTQYF
CDR3 DNA: TGTGCCAGCAGCTTCAGGGGATCTAGCACAGATACGCAGTATTTT
V gene: TRBV11-2
J gene: TRBJ2-3
clone size: -
D gene: -

CDR3 protein: CASSESRNNEQFF
CDR3 DNA: TGTGCCAGCAGTGAGTCGAGGAACAATGAGCAGTTCTTC
V gene: TRBV6-4
J gene: TRBJ2-1
clone size: -
D gene: -

CDR3 protein: CASSNDRPGELFF
CDR3 DNA: TGTGCCAGCAGCAATGACAGACCCGGGGAGCTGTTTTTT
V gene: TRBV7-9
J gene: TRBJ2-2
clone size: -
D gene: -

CDR3 protein: CASRLTGPNEKLFF
CDR3 DNA: TGTGCCAGCAGGCTGACAGGACCAAATGAAAAACTGTTTTTT
V gene: TRBV5-6
J gene: TRBJ1-4
clone size: -
D gene: -

CDR3 protein: CASTIMDTSTDTQYF
CDR3 DNA: TGTGCCAGCACGATAATGGACACTAGCACAGATACGCAGTATTTT
V gene: TRBV6-1
J gene: TRBJ2-3
clone size: -
D gene: -

CDR3 protein: CASSSGTGIEGYTF
CDR3 DNA: TGTGCCAGCAGTTCAGGGACAGGGATAGAGGGCTACACCTTC
V gene: TRBV27
J gene: TRBJ1-2
clone size: -
D gene: TRBD1

CDR3 protein: CASSYTGTQPYEQYF
CDR3 DNA: TGTGCCAGCAGTTACACCGGGACACAGCCCTACGAGCAGTACTTC
V gene: TRBV28
J gene: TRBJ2-7
clone size: -
D gene: -

CDR3 protein: CATSRDLARVQPQHF
CDR3 DNA: TGTGCCACCAGCAGAGATCTGGCGAGGGTTCAGCCCCAGCATTTT
V gene: TRBV15
J gene: TRBJ1-5
clone size: -
D gene: -

CDR3 protein: CASTQGRNTEAFF
CDR3 DNA: TGTGCCAGCACCCAGGGGAGGAACACTGAAGCTTTCTTT
V gene: TRBV6-5
J gene: TRBJ1-1
clone size: -
D gene: -

CDR3 protein: CASSLSLAVYGYTF
CDR3 DNA: TGTGCCAGCAGCTTAAGTTTGGCCGTATATGGCTACACCTTC
V gene: TRBV7-8
J gene: TRBJ1-2
clone size: once
D gene: -

CDR3 protein: CAISSGTSTDTQYF
CDR3 DNA: TGTGCCATCTCCTCCGGGACAAGCACAGATACGCAGTATTTT
V gene: TRBV10-3
J gene: TRBJ2-3
clone size: once
D gene: -

CDR3 protein: CASSQAGLADSYEQYF
CDR3 DNA: TGTGCCAGCAGCCAAGCTGGACTAGCGGACTCCTACGAGCAGTACTTC
V gene: TRBV4-2
J gene: TRBJ2-7
clone size: few
D gene: TRBD2

CDR3 protein: CASSPGTGSGETQYF
CDR3 DNA: TGTGCCAGCAGCCCGGGGACAGGGTCCGGCGAGACCCAGTACTTC
V gene: TRBV5-4
J gene: TRBJ2-5
clone size: -
D gene: TRBD1

CDR3 protein: CASSFRLAGGVYEQYF
CDR3 DNA: TGTGCCAGCAGCTTCCGACTAGCGGGAGGAGTCTACGAGCAGTACTTC
V gene: TRBV5-5
J gene: TRBJ2-7
clone size: -
D gene: TRBD2

CDR3 protein: CASSRGLAGPYEQYF
CDR3 DNA: TGTGCCAGCAGCCGGGGACTAGCGGGACCCTACGAGCAGTACTTC
V gene: TRBV11-2
J gene: TRBJ2-7
clone size: once
D gene: TRBD2

CDR3 protein: CASSIGDSGSVQYF
CDR3 DNA: TGTGCCAGTAGTATTGGGGATTCGGGGTCAGTGCAGTACTTC
V gene: TRBV19
J gene: TRBJ2-5
clone size: -
D gene: -

CDR3 protein: CASSIGGGNWYEQYF
CDR3 DNA: TGTGCCAGTAGTATCGGTGGCGGGAACTGGTACGAGCAGTACTTC
V gene: TRBV19
J gene: TRBJ2-7
clone size: -
D gene: -

CDR3 protein: CASSLEGLAGGYNEQFF
CDR3 DNA: TGTGCCAGCAGCTTAGAAGGACTAGCGGGAGGCTACAATGAGCAGTTCTTC
V gene: TRBV7-2
J gene: TRBJ2-1
clone size: -
D gene: TRBD2

CDR3 protein: CACIPSGRFSYEQYF
CDR3 DNA: TGTGCCTGCATCCCTAGCGGGAGGTTTTCCTACGAGCAGTACTTC
V gene: TRBV30
J gene: TRBJ2-7
clone size: -
D gene: TRBD2

CDR3 protein: CASSVAIRVGPNTEAFF
CDR3 DNA: TGTGCCAGCAGCGTAGCTATCAGGGTGGGCCCTAACACTGAAGCTTTCTTT
V gene: TRBV9
J gene: TRBJ1-1
clone size: -
D gene: -

CDR3 protein: CASSYSANRDTEAFF
CDR3 DNA: TGTGCCAGCAGTTACTCGGCGAATCGGGACACTGAAGCTTTCTTT
V gene: TRBV6-6
J gene: TRBJ1-1
clone size: -
D gene: -

CDR3 protein: CASRPGTGYSGANVLTF
CDR3 DNA: TGTGCCAGCAGACCAGGGACAGGGTACTCTGGGGCCAACGTCCTGACTTTC
V gene: TRBV7-2
J gene: TRBJ2-6
clone size: -
D gene: TRBD1

CDR3 protein: CASTQGADSNQPQHF
CDR3 DNA: TGTGCCAGCACCCAGGGGGCGGATAGCAATCAGCCCCAGCATTTT
V gene: TRBV10-3
J gene: TRBJ1-5
clone size: -
D gene: TRBD1

CDR3 protein: CSVERSNEQYF
CDR3 DNA: TGCAGCGTTGAACGGAGCAACGAGCAGTACTTC
V gene: TRBV29-1
J gene: TRBJ2-7
clone size: -
D gene: -

CDR3 protein: CASRDHRDRVYGYTF
CDR3 DNA: TGTGCCAGCAGAGACCACCGGGACAGAGTCTATGGCTACACCTTC
V gene: TRBV9
J gene: TRBJ1-2
clone size: -
D gene: TRBD1

CDR3 protein: CSVEEGKDEQFF
CDR3 DNA: TGCAGCGTTGAGGAGGGGAAGGATGAGCAGTTCTTC
V gene: TRBV29-1
J gene: TRBJ2-1
clone size: -
D gene: -

CDR3 protein: CASSSLPAPEMGQFF
CDR3 DNA: TGTGCCAGCAGCTCCTTACCAGCGCCGGAGATGGGGCAGTTCTTC
V gene: TRBV7-2
J gene: TRBJ2-1
clone size: -
D gene: -

CDR3 protein: CASTKLNRVGVDGYTF
CDR3 DNA: TGTGCCAGCACCAAACTCAACAGGGTCGGGGTGGATGGCTACACCTTC
V gene: TRBV27
J gene: TRBJ1-2
clone size: once
D gene: -

CDR3 protein: CASSFQEYVSGANVLTF
CDR3 DNA: TGCGCCAGCAGCTTTCAGGAATATGTCTCTGGGGCCAACGTCCTGACTTTC
V gene: TRBV5-1
J gene: TRBJ2-6
clone size: -
D gene: -

CDR3 protein: CASSLERQDTDTQYF
CDR3 DNA: TGCGCCAGCAGCTTGGAAAGACAGGACACAGATACGCAGTATTTT
V gene: TRBV5-1
J gene: TRBJ2-3
clone size: once
D gene: -

CDR3 protein: CSVEKVSVGEQFF
CDR3 DNA: TGCAGCGTTGAAAAGGTTAGCGTCGGTGAGCAGTTCTTC
V gene: TRBV29-1
J gene: TRBJ2-1
clone size: -
D gene: -

CDR3 protein: CATSVDFTDTQYF
CDR3 DNA: TGTGCCACCAGCGTGGACTTTACAGATACGCAGTATTTT
V gene: TRBV15
J gene: TRBJ2-3
clone size: -
D gene: -

CDR3 protein: CASSQEGRAGNTIYF
CDR3 DNA: TGCGCCAGCAGCCAAGAGGGCAGGGCTGGAAACACCATATATTTT
V gene: TRBV4-3
J gene: TRBJ1-3
clone size: -
D gene: -

CDR3 protein: CASSSGLAGPSGTQYF
CDR3 DNA: TGTGCCAGCAGCTCGGGACTAGCGGGACCCTCGGGGACCCAGTACTTC
V gene: TRBV7-3
J gene: TRBJ2-5
clone size: -
D gene: TRBD2

CDR3 protein: CASSYGRGSRNTIYF
CDR3 DNA: TGTGCCAGCAGTTACGGGAGGGGGTCCCGAAACACCATATATTTT
V gene: TRBV6-5
J gene: TRBJ1-3
clone size: once
D gene: -

CDR3 protein: CASSRRGDRTDTQYF
CDR3 DNA: TGTGCCAGCTCCCGGCGCGGGGATCGCACAGATACGCAGTATTTT
V gene: TRBV7-2
J gene: TRBJ2-3
clone size: -
D gene: -

CDR3 protein: CASSFTGNNYGYTF
CDR3 DNA: TGTGCCAGCAGTTTTACGGGGAACAACTATGGCTACACCTTC
V gene: TRBV28
J gene: TRBJ1-2
clone size: few
D gene: -

CDR3 protein: CASSQGSREESLSYEQYF
CDR3 DNA: TGTGCCAGCAGCCAAGGTTCCCGGGAAGAGAGCCTCTCCTACGAGCAGTACTTC
V gene: TRBV4-2
J gene: TRBJ2-7
clone size: -
D gene: -

CDR3 protein: CASSLPYSNQPQHF
CDR3 DNA: TGTGCCAGCAGTTTACCTTATAGCAATCAGCCCCAGCATTTT
V gene: TRBV28
J gene: TRBJ1-5
clone size: -
D gene: -

CDR3 protein: CASSIGGNTEAFF
CDR3 DNA: TGTGCCAGTAGTATTGGAGGGAACACTGAAGCTTTCTTT
V gene: TRBV19
J gene: TRBJ1-1
clone size: -
D gene: -

CDR3 protein: CASSLGDRDLNYGYTF
CDR3 DNA: TGTGCCAGCAGCTTAGGGGACAGGGATCTTAACTATGGCTACACCTTC
V gene: TRBV7-9
J gene: TRBJ1-2
clone size: few
D gene: TRBD1

CDR3 protein: CASSQAGPGGYTF
CDR3 DNA: TGCGCCAGCAGCCAAGCTGGTCCCGGTGGCTACACCTTC
V gene: TRBV4-3
J gene: TRBJ1-2
clone size: -
D gene: -